This entry concerns a single T cell receptor beta chain. The cohort comprised adults aged 18 to 89 years residing in approximately 25 US areas. These data come from a study of blood T cell repertoires in COVID-19. About the study: COVID-19 samples, acute and convalescent, were from the United States, Italy and Spain.

Germline-derived CDR1 and CDR2 are LNHDA and SQIVND (reference sequence). The CDR3 has 17 amino acids. Trimming removed 8 bases from V and 0 bases from J; junction bases left unmatched: 10. TCRdb's table, derived via immunoSEQ multiplex PCR, lists solely in-frame clones and lacks some. The sample gives roughly 250,000 clones, 75% to 90% of which show up once; 3.5% to 4.5% is in the top ten. The TCR was taken from a woman aged 30 to 39 who had recovered from COVID-19. The genes are TRBV19 and TRBJ2-6, with TRBD1 matching over 7 bases. The sequencing sample was made of PBMCs or T cells enriched from blood (not recorded which). Written as DNA, the CDR3 is TGTGCCAGTTGTACCCCCAGGGGGAACTCTGGGGCCAACGTCCTGACTTTC. This codes for CASCTPRGNSGANVLTF.